This entry concerns a single T cell receptor (beta chain). Its antigen is as yet unknown. Every TCR beta cDNA library bore unique molecular identifiers. cDNA molecules numbering roughly 0.5 million came from around 0.96 to 9.9 million T cells. Using its own MiXCR run on the PCR reads, TCRdb lists one record per CDR3 protein. The sample has approximately 690,000 distinct CDR3 sequences, around 60% seen once. CDR3 length: 14 amino acids. The ends lost 6 bases at V and 4 bases at J; junction bases unmatched: 8. Germline V gene data show CDR1 as MNHEY and CDR2 as SMNVEV (reference sequence). The sample originates from a study of post-analysis software for immune sequencing data. Study details: There were relapsing-remitting, secondary progressive and progressive-relapsing multiple sclerosis among the disease courses included.

The study's findings and limits: Patients with multiple sclerosis recorded significantly lower normalized Chao1 diversity than controls, the study found. A few TRBV segments occurring more often in patients than controls included TRBV5-6, TRBV5-1 and TRBV20-1.

This TCR derives from a girl aged 2 to 10 with multiple sclerosis. The sequencing input was blood. V gene TRBV27 combines with J gene TRBJ1-1; 7 nucleotides align to TRBD1. CDR3 residues: CASRPRGHGTEAFF. The CDR3 DNA follows: TGTGCCAGCAGACCGAGGGGGCACGGCACTGAAGCTTTCTTT.